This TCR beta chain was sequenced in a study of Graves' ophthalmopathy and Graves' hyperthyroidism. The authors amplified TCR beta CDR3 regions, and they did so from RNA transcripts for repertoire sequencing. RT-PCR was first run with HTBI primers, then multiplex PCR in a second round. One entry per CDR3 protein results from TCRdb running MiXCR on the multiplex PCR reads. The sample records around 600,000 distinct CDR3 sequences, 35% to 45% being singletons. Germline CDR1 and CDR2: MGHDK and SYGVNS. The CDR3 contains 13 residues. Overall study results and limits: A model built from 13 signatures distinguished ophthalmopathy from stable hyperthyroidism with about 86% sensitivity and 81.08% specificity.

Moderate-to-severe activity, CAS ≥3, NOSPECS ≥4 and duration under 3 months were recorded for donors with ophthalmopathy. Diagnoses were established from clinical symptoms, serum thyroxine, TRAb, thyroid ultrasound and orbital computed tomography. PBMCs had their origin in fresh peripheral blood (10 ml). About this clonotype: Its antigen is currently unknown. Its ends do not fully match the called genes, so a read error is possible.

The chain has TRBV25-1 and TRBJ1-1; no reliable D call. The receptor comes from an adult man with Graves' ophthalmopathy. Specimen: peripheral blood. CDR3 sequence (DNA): TGTGCCATCAGCTTACGGTTAAACACTAAAGCTTTCTTT. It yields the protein CAISLRLNTKAFF. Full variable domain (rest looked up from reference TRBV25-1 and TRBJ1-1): EADIYQTPRYLVIGTGKKITLECSQTMGHDKMYWYQQDPGMELHLIHYSYGVNSTEKGDLSSESTVSRIRTEHFPLTLESARPSHTSQYLCAISLRLNTKAFFGQGTRLTVV.